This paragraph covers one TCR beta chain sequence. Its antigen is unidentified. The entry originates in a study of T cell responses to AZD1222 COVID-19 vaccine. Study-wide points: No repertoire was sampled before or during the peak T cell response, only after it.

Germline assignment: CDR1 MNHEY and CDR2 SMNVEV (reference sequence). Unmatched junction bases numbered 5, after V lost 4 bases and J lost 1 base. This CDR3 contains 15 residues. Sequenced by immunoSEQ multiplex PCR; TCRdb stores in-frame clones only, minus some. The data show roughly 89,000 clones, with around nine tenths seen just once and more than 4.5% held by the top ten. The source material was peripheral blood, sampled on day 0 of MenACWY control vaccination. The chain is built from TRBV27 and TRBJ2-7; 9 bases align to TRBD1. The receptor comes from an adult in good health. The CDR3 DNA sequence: TGTGCCAGCAGTTCCGGACAGGGGTATTCCTACGAGCAGTACTTC. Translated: CASSSGQGYSYEQYF.